A selection of T cell receptor beta chains follows, all from one sample in a study of control samples from healthy donors and cancer patients. Clones were read by immunoSEQ multiplex PCR, and TCRdb kept only the in-frame ones, dropping some. The sample has 150,000 to 200,000 clones, under 95% seen once; the top ten hold around 1.5%. Material for sequencing was blood. The origin of the receptors is a woman between 18 and 30 years old in good health. Both conserved end residues are trimmed from each CDR3. The listing skips clone size in some rows; elsewhere it reads once, few, many or a size class.

v_call clone_size cdr3_aa
TRBV4-1 - ASSQTLQQGNIQY
TRBV6-5 once ASSRPPNGYT
TRBV4-1 - ASSPLALGAQGSPLH
TRBV18 - ASSPLGARYNEQF
TRBV4-1 - ASSQGQTLYSNQPQH
TRBV6-5 - ASQTGSTDTQY
TRBV11-3 - ASSFRSGYEQY
TRBV6-5 - ASSYRRENTEAF
TRBV11-2 - ASSLHSKESGNTEAF
TRBV18 - ASSPGGNSYEQY
TRBV27 - ASSLPGVANEQF
TRBV11-2 - ASSPLRDTQY
TRBV11-2 - ASSLDTGATHEQY
TRBV15 - ATSRGTAAPEIYGYT
TRBV2 - ASRSDRTGEQY
TRBV28 - ASSSPGQGNEKLF
TRBV7-2 - ASSLEGVGKLF
TRBV11-2 - ASSPGGMNTEAF
TRBV2 - ASSQRIPKVYNEQF
TRBV7-2 - ASSLGLSAEAF
TRBV11-2 many ASSSQDRYEQY
TRBV20-1 - SASGDQGEGQHEQF
TRBV2 - ASSEEAENTEAF
TRBV4-1 - ASSRGTGDSNQPQH
TRBV7-2 - ASFSGRATGELF
TRBV5-1 - ASSLALAGGSGELF
TRBV27 - ASSLLRAEGQPQH
TRBV11-2 - ASSRRGGSYNEQF
TRBV28 - ASSNPPTGPGRKPQH
TRBV11-3 - ASSSRGGEKLF
TRBV10-1 - ASSSQRGGPDTQY
TRBV5-1 - ASSHYSPGQGLVDTEAF
TRBV4-1 - ASSQDRGWGEKLF
TRBV5-8 - ASSFYRGTNNEQF
TRBV19 - ASSMGVFHGYT
TRBV4-2 - ASSQDPGQGAEKLF